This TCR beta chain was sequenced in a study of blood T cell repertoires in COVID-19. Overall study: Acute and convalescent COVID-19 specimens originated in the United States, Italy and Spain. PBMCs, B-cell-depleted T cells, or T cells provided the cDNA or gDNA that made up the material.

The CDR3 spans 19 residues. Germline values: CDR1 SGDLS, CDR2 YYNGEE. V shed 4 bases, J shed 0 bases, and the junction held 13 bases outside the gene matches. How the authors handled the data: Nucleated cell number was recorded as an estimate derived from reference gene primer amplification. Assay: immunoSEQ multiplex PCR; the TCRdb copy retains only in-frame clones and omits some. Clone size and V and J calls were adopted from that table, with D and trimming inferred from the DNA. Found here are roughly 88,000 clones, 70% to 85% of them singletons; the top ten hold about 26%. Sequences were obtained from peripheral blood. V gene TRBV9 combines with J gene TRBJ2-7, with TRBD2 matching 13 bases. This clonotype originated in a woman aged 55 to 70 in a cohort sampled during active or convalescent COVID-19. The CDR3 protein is CASSPRLAGGSVGSYEQYF. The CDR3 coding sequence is TGTGCCAGCAGCCCACGACTAGCGGGGGGTAGCGTTGGCTCCTACGAGCAGTACTTC.